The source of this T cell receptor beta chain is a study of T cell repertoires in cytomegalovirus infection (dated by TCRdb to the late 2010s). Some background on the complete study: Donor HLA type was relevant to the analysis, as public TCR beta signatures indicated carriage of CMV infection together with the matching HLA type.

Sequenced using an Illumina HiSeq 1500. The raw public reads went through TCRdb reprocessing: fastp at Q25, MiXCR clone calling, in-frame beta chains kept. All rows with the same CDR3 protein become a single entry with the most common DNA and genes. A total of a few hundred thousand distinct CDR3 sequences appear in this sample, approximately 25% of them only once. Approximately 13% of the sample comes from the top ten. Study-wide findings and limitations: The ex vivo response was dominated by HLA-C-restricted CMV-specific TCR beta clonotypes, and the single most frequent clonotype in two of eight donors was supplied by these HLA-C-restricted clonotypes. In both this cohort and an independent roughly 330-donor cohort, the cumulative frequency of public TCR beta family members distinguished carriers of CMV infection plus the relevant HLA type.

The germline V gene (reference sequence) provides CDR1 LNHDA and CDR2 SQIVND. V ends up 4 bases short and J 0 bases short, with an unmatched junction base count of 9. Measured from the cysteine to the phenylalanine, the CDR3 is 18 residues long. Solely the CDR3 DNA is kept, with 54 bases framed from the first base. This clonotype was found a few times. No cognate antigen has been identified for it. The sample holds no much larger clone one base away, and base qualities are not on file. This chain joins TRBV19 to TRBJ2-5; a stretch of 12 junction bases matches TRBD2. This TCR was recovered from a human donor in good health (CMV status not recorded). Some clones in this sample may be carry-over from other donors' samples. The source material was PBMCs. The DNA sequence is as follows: TGTGCCAGTAGTAGTCACCCTAGCGGGAGGGGGTACCAAGAGACCCAGTACTTC. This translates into CASSSHPSGRGYQETQYF. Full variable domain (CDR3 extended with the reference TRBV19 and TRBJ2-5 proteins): DGGITQSPKYLFRKEGQNVTLSCEQNLNHDAMYWYRQDPGQGLRLIYYSQIVNDFQKGDIAEGYSVSREKKESFPLTVTSAQKNPTAFYLCASSSHPSGRGYQETQYFGPGTRLLVL.